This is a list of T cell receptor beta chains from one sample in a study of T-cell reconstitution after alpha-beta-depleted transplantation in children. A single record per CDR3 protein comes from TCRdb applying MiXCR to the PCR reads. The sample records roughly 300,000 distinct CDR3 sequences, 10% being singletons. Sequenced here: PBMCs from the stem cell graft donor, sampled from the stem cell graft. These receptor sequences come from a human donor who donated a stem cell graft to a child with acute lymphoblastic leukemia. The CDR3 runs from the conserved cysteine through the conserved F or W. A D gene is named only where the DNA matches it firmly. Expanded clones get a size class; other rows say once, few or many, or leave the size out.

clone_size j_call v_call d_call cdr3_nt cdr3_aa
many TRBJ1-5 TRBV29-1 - TGCAGCGCCCGGAGCGGGGACAATCAGCCCCAGCATTTT CSARSGDNQPQHF
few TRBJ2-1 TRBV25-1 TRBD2 TGTGCCAGCAGTGTACTAGCGGGAAATGAGCAGTTCTTC CASSVLAGNEQFF
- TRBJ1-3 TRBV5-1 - TGCGCCAGCAGCTTGGATGGCAGGGCGGGAGACACCATATATTTT CASSLDGRAGDTIYF
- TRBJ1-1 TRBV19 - TGTGCCAGTAGGTTAGGGACTAGGGCGAACACTGAAGCTTTCTTT CASRLGTRANTEAFF
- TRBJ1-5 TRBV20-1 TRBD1 TGCAGTGCTAGAGAGGCGAGGACAGGGGGCGATCGTGGCAATCAGCCCCAGCATTTT CSAREARTGGDRGNQPQHF
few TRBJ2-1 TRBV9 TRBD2 TGTGCCAGCAGCGTTAATCTACTAGCGGGAGGGCCAGTCTTC CASSVNLLAGGPVF
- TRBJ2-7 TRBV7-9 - TGTGCCAGCAGCTTATTGGGCCTCACCCTTTCCTACGAGCAGTACTTC CASSLLGLTLSYEQYF
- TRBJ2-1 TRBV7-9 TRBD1 TGTGCCAGCAGCTTAGGGCAGGGGGCAGACAATGAGCAGTTCTTC CASSLGQGADNEQFF
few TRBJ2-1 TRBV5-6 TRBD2 TGTGCCAGCAGCTTGGGAGCGGGAATCAATGAGCAGTTCTTC CASSLGAGINEQFF
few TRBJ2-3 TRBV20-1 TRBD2 TGCAGTGCTATCCCGCCGAGCGGGAGGGCCCACACAGATACGCAGTATTTT CSAIPPSGRAHTDTQYF
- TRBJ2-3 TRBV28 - TGTGCCAGCAGTCCCGCTAGTGTTTATGCAGATACGCAGTATTTT CASSPASVYADTQYF
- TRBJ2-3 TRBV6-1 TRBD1 TGTGCCAGCAGCATGGGACAGGGTAGCACAGATACGCAGTATTTT CASSMGQGSTDTQYF
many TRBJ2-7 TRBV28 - TGTGCCAGCACCGAGGGGAGCTCCTACGAGCAGTACTTC CASTEGSSYEQYF
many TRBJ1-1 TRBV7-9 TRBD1 TGTGCCAGCAGCTCCGTTCCGGGAAGGGGGCCGAACACTGAAGCTTTCTTT CASSSVPGRGPNTEAFF
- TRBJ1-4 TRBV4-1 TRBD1 TGCGCCAGCAGCCGCTGGACAGGGGAACATGAAAAACTGTTTTTT CASSRWTGEHEKLFF
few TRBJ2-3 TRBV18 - TGTGCCAGCTCACCACCGACAGGAATGTTTCGCACCGATACGCAGTATTTT CASSPPTGMFRTDTQYF
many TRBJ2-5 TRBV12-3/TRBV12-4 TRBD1 TGTGCCAGCAGCGGGGACAGGGGTAGAGAGACCCAGTACTTC CASSGDRGRETQYF
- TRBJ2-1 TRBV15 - TGTGCCACGACCCCTGTGAGGAGCAGTGAGCAGTTCTTC CATTPVRSSEQFF
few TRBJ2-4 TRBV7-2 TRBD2 TGTGCCAGCAGCTGGGGGGGGGCCAAAAACATTCAGTACTTC CASSWGGAKNIQYF
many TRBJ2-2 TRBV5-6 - TGTGCCAGCAGCTCGTGGGGGACGAACACCGGGGAGCTGTTTTTT CASSSWGTNTGELFF
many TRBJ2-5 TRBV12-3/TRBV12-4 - TGTGCCAGCAGTTTTGAGGCGGGGCAAGAGACCCAGTACTTC CASSFEAGQETQYF
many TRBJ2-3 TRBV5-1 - TGCGCCAGCAGCTTGATTGGAGCTAGCACAGATACGCAGTATTTT CASSLIGASTDTQYF
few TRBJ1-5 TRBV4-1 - TGCGCCAGCAGCCAATATCCGCGGGAAGACGATCGTCCCCAGCATTTT CASSQYPREDDRPQHF
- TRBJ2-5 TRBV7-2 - TGTGCCACCCGGACGAGACAAGAGACCCAGTACTTC CATRTRQETQYF
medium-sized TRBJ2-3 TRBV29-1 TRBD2 TGCAGCGTTGAAGGAGTCTCGACAGCGGGAGGAACAGATACGCAGTATTTT CSVEGVSTAGGTDTQYF
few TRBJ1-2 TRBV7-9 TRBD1 TGTGCCAGCAGGCCCGGGACAGGGGGAAACTATGGCTACACCTTC CASRPGTGGNYGYTF
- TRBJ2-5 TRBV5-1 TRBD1 TGCGCCAGCAGCTCGGGGACAGGGACGCCTCAAGAGACCCAGTACTTC CASSSGTGTPQETQYF
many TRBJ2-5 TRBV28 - TGTGCCAGCAGTTTTAGTGTGGAGACCCAGTACTTC CASSFSVETQYF
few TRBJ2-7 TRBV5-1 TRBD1 TGCGCCAGCAGCCCCGACAGGGGCCAGGGCCACGAGCAGTACTTC CASSPDRGQGHEQYF
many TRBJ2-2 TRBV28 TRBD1 TGTGCCAGCAGTTCCCGGACAGGGGGCCTTTTTAGGGGGGAGCTGTTTTTT CASSSRTGGLFRGELFF
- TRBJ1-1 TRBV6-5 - TGTGCCAGCAGTTACTCATTAGGTTCACGGGGTTCCACTGAAGCTTTCTTT CASSYSLGSRGSTEAFF
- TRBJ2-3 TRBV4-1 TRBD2 TGCGCCAGCAGCCATGGACTAGCGGGAGCCACAGATACGCAGTATTTT CASSHGLAGATDTQYF
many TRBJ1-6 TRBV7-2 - TGTGCCAGCAGCTTAGTCGAACCCTCCTATAATTCACCCCTCCACTTT CASSLVEPSYNSPLHF
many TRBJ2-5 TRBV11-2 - TGTGCCAGCAGCTTACCACTTGCGGACAGGATTCCCCCCCTAGCGGGAGAGACCCAGTACTTC CASSLPLADRIPPLAGETQYF
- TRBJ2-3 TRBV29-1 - TGCAGCGTCGAACGGGACATCGGCACAGATACGCAGTATTTT CSVERDIGTDTQYF
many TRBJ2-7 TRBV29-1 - TGCAGCGTTTACAGGGACGGCTACGAGCAGTACTTC CSVYRDGYEQYF
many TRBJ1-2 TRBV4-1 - TGCGCCAGCAGCCCAATTGGGAAGGGTTACTATGGCTACACCTTC CASSPIGKGYYGYTF
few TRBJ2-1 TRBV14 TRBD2 TGTGCCAGCAGCCTATTACCGGGACTAGCGGGAGGCAGCTCCTACAATGAGCAGTTCTTC CASSLLPGLAGGSSYNEQFF
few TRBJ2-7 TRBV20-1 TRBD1 TGCAGTGCTACAGGACAGGGGACTGACGAGCAGTACTTC CSATGQGTDEQYF
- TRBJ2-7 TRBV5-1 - TGCGCCAGCAGCGTCGGTTATGCGGGACAGAGCTCCTACGAGCAGTACTTC CASSVGYAGQSSYEQYF
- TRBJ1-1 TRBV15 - TGTGCCACCAGCAGAGTAAAAGGTTATGGAACTGAAGCTTTCTTT CATSRVKGYGTEAFF
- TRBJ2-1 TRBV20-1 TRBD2 TGCAGTGCCACCCTAGCGGGAGGTTTCAATGAGCAGTTCTTC CSATLAGGFNEQFF
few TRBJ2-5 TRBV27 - TGTGCCAGCAGTGCCCGGCGGGAAGAGACCCAGTACTTC CASSARREETQYF
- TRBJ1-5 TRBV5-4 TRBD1 TGTGCCAGCAGTTCGGGACTCAGGGGGGATCAGCCCCAGCATTTT CASSSGLRGDQPQHF
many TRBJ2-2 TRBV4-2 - TGTGCCAGCAGTCCAAAACTAAACACCGGGGAGCTGTTTTTT CASSPKLNTGELFF
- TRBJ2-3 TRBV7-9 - TGTGCCAGCAGCTTATCCCGGGACTGGAGCACAGATACGCAGTATTTT CASSLSRDWSTDTQYF
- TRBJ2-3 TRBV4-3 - TGCGCCAGCAGCCCGGACTTTACTAGCACAGATACGCATTATTTT CASSPDFTSTDTHYF
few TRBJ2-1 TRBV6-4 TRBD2 TGTGCCAGCAGTGACCCCGCGGGGGGGTACAATGAGCAGTTCTTC CASSDPAGGYNEQFF
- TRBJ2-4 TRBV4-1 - TGCGCCAGCAGCCAAGTTGTGGTGGCCCAAAACAGTCAGTACTTC CASSQVVVAQNSQYF
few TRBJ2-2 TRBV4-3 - TGCGCCAGCAGCCAAGATGAGACCCCTCAGGGGCTGGGAACCGGGGAGCTGTTTTTT CASSQDETPQGLGTGELFF
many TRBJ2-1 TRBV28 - TGTGCCAGCAGTTTCCGTGGCGAGCAGTTCTTC CASSFRGEQFF